These 12 T cell receptor beta chains were sequenced from one sample in a study of identical twins. TCRdb used MiXCR to reprocess the 5' RACE reads, holding one entry per CDR3 protein. This table holds 1.5 million to 2 million distinct CDR3 sequences, about 31% found once. The sequencing input was cord blood. The receptors stem from a newborn girl in good health.

J is TRBJ2-7 and V is TRBV20-1; 8 bases align to TRBD2. The CDR3 spans 15 residues. The ends lost 6 bases at V and 3 bases at J; junction bases unmatched: 13. Germline loops: CDR1 DFQATT, CDR2 SNEGSKA (reference sequence). CDR3 region: CSASSTAGVNYEQYF. The CDR3, as DNA: TGCAGTGCATCTAGTACAGCGGGAGTAAACTACGAGCAGTACTTC.

This clonotype has a handful of counts. The CDR3, as DNA: TGTGCCAGCAGCCAACAGGGGGACACTGAAGCTTTCTTT. It translates to CASSQQGDTEAFF. The rearrangement joins TRBV4-2 to TRBJ1-1, with 7 positions matching TRBD1. J gave up 3 bases and V 2 bases, and 0 bases lay outside the gene matches. The V gene's germline CDR1 is LGHNA and CDR2 YNFKEQ. The CDR3 runs 13 residues.

This chain uses TRBV10-3 with TRBJ2-7, with D possibly TRBD1 on 6 matching bases. The CDR3 totals 15 residues. The V gene lost 0 bases and the J gene lost 7 bases, with 16 bases spanning the gap. The germline CDR1 and CDR2 sequences are ENHRY and SYGVKD. This chain's CDR3 is CAISESGATYNEQYF. The CDR3 DNA reads TGTGCCATCAGTGAGTCGGGGGCAACCTACAATGAGCAGTACTTC.

The chain uses TRBV13 and TRBJ2-7, with D tentatively TRBD2 (6 bases). The CDR3 has 15 residues. Germline CDR1 PRHDT, CDR2 FYEKMQ (reference sequence). V lost 4 bases and J lost 6, with 19 bases in between. CDR3 nucleotide sequence: TGTGCCAGCAGCTCCTCGCGGGGCCGGTTGTCCGAGCAGTACTTC. As protein: CASSSSRGRLSEQYF.

On this clonotype: A read error is possible here, since a much larger clone lies one base away. The rearrangement links TRBV5-1 to TRBJ2-5; D gene uncertain. The end of the DNA aligns better with TRBJ2-1, so the J call may be wrong. The CDR3 has 13 residues. Germline values: CDR1 SGHRS, CDR2 YFSETQ. The CDR3, as DNA: TGCGCCAGCAGCTTGATGGCGCAAGAGACCCAGTTCTTC. Translating it yields CASSLMAQETQFF.

The CDR3 loop reads CSARVRQALYEQYF. CDR3 sequence (DNA): TGCAGTGCTAGAGTGAGACAGGCCCTCTACGAGCAGTACTTC. The chain joins TRBV20-1 to TRBJ2-4; possible D gene TRBD1, 6 bases. The tail of the sequence fits TRBJ2-7 better, so the J call may be wrong. CDR3 length: 14 residues. Germline V gene sequence: CDR1 DFQATT, CDR2 SNEGSKA (reference sequence).

The chain's CDR3 is CSARDLDRNQETQYF. The CDR3 DNA reads as TGCAGTGCTAGAGATCTGGACAGGAACCAAGAGACCCAGTACTTC. V and J are TRBV20-1 and TRBJ2-5; 7 nucleotides agree with TRBD1. The junction had 4 bases not matched to a gene; V was cut back by 0 bases and J by 0 bases. Germline V lookup: CDR1 DFQATT, CDR2 SNEGSKA (reference sequence). The CDR3 is 15 residues long.

V gene TRBV10-1 combines with J gene TRBJ1-2, with 7 bases that match TRBD1. Germline CDR1 WNHNN, CDR2 SYGVQD (reference sequence). CDR3 size: 9 residues. In DNA, the CDR3 is TGCGTCGGACAGGTTGGCTACACCTTC. Protein: CVGQVGYTF.

V gene TRBV20-1 combines with J gene TRBJ2-3; the D is unclear. Trimming cost V 3 bases and J 2 bases, with 9 bases left between them. The length of the CDR3 is 13 residues. The germline V gene has CDR1 DFQATT and CDR2 SNEGSKA (reference sequence). CDR3 sequence: CSASALNTDTQYF. The CDR3 nucleotides read TGCAGTGCTAGCGCTCTCAACACAGATACGCAGTATTTT.

The chain employs TRBV20-1 and TRBJ1-1, with 7 bases fitting TRBD1. J gave up 1 base and V 3 bases, and 8 bases lay outside the gene matches. This CDR3 comprises 15 residues. CDR1 DFQATT and CDR2 SNEGSKA come from the germline V gene (reference sequence). The CDR3 DNA sequence: TGCAGTGCTAGTGGGCCGACAGGGCCGAACACTGAAGCTTTCTTT. Encoded protein: CSASGPTGPNTEAFF.

There are a few counts of this clonotype. The chain carries TRBV5-1 and TRBJ2-1; D gene ambiguous. Between the trimmed V and J ends, which lost 0 bases and 0 bases, there was a span of 13 bases. The V gene's germline CDR1 is SGHRS and CDR2 YFSETQ. The CDR3 is 17 residues long. The CDR3, as DNA: TGCGCCAGCAGCTTGGAGGCGCGGCATAGCTCCTACAATGAGCAGTTCTTC. Translating gives CASSLEARHSSYNEQFF.

The chain has TRBV2 and TRBJ2-5, with 7 positions matching TRBD2. This CDR3 spans 12 amino acids. The ends lost 8 bases at V and 4 bases at J; junction bases unmatched: 4. Germline assignment: CDR1 SNHLY and CDR2 FYNNEI. The CDR3 loop is CASGASGETQYF. CDR3 bases: TGTGCCAGCGGGGCTAGCGGAGAGACCCAGTACTTC.